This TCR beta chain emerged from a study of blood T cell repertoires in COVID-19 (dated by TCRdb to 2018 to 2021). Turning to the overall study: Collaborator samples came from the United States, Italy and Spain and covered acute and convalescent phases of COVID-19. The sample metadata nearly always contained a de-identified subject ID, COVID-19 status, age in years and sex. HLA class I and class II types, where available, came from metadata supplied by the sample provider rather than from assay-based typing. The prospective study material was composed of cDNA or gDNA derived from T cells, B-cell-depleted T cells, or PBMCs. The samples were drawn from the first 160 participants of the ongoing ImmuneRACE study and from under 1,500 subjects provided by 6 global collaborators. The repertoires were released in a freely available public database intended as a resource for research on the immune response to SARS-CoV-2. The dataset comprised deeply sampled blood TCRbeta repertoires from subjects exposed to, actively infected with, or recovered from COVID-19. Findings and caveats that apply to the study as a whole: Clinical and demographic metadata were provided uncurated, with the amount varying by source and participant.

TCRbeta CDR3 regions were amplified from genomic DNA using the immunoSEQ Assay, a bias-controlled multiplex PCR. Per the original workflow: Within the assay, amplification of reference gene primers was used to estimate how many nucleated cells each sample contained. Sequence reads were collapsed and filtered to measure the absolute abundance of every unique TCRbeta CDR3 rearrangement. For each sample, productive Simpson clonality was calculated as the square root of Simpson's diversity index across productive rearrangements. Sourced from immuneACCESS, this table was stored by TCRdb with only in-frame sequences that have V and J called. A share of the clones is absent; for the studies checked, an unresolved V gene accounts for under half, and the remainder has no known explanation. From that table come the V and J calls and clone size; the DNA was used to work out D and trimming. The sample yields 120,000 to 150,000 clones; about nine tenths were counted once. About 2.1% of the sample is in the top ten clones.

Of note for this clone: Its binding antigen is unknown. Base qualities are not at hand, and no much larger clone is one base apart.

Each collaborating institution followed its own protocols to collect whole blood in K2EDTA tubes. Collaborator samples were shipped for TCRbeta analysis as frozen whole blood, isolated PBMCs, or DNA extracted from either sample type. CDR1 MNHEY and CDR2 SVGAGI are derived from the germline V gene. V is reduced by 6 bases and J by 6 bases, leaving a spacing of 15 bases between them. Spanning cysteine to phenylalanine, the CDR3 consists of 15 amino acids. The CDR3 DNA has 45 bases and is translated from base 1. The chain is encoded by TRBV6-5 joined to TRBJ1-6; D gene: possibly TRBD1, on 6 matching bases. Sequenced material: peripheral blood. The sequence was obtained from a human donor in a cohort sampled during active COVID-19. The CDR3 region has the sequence CASRTRQELNSPLHF. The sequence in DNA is TGTGCCAGCAGAACTAGACAGGAGCTTAATTCACCCCTCCACTTT.